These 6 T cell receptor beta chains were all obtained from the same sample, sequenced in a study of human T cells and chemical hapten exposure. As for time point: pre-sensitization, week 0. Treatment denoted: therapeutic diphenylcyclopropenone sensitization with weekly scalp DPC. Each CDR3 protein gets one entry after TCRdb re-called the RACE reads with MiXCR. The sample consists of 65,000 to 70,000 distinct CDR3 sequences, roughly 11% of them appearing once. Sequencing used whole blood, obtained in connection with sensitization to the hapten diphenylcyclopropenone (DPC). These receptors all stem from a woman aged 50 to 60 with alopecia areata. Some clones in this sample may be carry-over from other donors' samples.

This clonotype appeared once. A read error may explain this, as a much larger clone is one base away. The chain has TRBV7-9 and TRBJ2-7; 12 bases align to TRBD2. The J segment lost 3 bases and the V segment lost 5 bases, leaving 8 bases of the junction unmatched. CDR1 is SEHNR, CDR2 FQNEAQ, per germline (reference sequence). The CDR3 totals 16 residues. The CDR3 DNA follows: TGTGCCAGCAGCAGTCGGACTAGCGGGGATAGCTACGAGCAGTACTTC. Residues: CASSSRTSGDSYEQYF.

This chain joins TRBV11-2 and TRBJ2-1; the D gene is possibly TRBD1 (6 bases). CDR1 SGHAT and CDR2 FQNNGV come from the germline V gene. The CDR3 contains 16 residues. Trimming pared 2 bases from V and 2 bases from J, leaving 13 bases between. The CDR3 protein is CASSLRSQGTYNEQFF. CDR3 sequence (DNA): TGTGCCAGCAGCTTACGGAGCCAGGGGACCTACAATGAGCAGTTCTTC.

CDR3 protein: CASSGRGLGYGYTF. The CDR3 nucleotides read TGTGCCAGCAGCGGCAGGGGGCTTGGCTATGGCTACACCTTC. The genes are TRBV7-8 and TRBJ1-2, with 8 bases identical to TRBD1. Per germline, CDR1 SGHVS and CDR2 FQNEAQ. The CDR3 loop spans 14 amino acids. V gave up 5 bases and J gave up 4 bases; unmatched junction bases: 6.

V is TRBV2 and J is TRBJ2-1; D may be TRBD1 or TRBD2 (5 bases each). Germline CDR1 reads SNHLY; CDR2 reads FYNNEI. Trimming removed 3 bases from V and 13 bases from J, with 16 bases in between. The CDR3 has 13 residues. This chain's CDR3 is CASSDVGTPVQFF. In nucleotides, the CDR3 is TGTGCCAGCAGTGATGTCGGGACCCCCGTCCAGTTCTTC.

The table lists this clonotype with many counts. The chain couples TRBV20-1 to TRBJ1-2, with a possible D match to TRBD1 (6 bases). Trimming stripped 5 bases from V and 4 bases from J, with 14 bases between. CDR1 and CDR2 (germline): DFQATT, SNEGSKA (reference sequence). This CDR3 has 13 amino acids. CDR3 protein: CSAPDRLTYGYTF. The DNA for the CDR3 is TGCAGTGCTCCGGACAGATTAACCTATGGCTACACCTTC.

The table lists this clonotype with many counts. The CDR3 loop reads CAWTRRGQGTYEQYF. The CDR3 bases are TGTGCCTGGACCAGAAGGGGACAGGGGACCTACGAGCAGTACTTC. The chain joins TRBV30 to TRBJ2-7; 10 bases agree with TRBD1. The CDR3 extends over 15 amino acids. Trimming cost V 4 bases and J 2 bases; bases outside gene matches: 8. Germline-derived CDR1 and CDR2 are GTSNPN and SVGIG (reference sequence).